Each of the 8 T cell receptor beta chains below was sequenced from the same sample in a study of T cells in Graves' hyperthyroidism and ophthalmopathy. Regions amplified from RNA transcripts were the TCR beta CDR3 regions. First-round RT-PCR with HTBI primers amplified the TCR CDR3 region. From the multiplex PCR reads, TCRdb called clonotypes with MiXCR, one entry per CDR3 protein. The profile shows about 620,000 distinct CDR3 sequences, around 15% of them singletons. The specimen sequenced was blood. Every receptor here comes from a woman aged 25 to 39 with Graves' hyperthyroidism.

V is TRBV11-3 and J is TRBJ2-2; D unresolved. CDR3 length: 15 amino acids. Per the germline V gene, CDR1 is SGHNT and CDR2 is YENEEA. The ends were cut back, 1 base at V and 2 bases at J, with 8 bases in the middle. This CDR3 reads CASSLAGFNTGELFF. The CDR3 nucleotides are TGTGCCAGCAGCTTAGCGGGTTTTAACACCGGGGAGCTGTTTTTT. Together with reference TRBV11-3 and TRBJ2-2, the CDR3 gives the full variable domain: EAGVVQSPRYKIIEKKQPVAFWCNPISGHNTLYWYLQNLGQGPELLIRYENEEAVDDSQLPKDRFSAERLKGVDSTLKIQPAELGDSAVYLCASSLAGFNTGELFFGEGSRLTVL.

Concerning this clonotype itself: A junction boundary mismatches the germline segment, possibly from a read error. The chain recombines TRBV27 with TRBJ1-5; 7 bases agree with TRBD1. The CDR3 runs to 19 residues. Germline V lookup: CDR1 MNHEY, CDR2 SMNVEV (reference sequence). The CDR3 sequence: CARRGRQGGLQGNNQPQQF. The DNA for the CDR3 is TGTGCCAGGAGGGGAAGACAGGGAGGGTTGCAGGGGAACAATCAGCCCCAGCAATTT.

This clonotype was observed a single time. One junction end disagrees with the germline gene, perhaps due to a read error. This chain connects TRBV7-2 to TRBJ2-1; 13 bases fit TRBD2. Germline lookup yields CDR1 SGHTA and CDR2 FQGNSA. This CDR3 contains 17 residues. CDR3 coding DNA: TGCGCCAGCAGCTCCCTCACTAGCGGGAGGGCCTACAATGAGCAGTTATTC. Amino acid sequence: CASSSLTSGRAYNEQLF.

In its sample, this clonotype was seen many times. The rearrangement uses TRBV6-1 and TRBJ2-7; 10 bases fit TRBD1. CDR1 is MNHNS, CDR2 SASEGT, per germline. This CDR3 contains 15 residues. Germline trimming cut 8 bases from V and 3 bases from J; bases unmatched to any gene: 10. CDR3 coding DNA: TGTGCCAGCTCATCCCCGGGACAGGGGATCTACGAGCAGTACTTC. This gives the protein CASSSPGQGIYEQYF.

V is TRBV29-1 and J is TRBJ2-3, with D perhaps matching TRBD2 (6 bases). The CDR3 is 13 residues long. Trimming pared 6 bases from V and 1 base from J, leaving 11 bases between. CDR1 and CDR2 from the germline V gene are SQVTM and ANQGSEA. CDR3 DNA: TGCAGCGTGGAGGCTAGCGGCACAGATACGCAGTATTTT. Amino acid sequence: CSVEASGTDTQYF.

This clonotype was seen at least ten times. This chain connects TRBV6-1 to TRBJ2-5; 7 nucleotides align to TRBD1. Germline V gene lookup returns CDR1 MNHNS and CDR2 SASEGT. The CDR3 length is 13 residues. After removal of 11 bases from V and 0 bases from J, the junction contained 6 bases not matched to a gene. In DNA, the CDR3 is TGTGCCGTGAAACAGGGGTACCAAGAGACCCAGTACTTC. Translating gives CAVKQGYQETQYF.

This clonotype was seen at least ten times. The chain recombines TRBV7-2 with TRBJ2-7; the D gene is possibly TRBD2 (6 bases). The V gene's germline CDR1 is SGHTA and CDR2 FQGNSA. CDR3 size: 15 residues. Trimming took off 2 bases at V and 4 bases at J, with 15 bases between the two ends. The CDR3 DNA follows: TGTGCCAGCAGCTTATTAGCGGACGGATTTTACGAGCAGTACTTC. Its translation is CASSLLADGFYEQYF. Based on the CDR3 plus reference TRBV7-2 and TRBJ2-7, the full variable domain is GAGVSQSPSNKVTEKGKDVELRCDPISGHTALYWYRQSLGQGLEFLIYFQGNSAPDKSGLPSDRFSAERTGGSVSTLTIQRTQQEDSAVYLCASSLLADGFYEQYFGPGTRLTVT.

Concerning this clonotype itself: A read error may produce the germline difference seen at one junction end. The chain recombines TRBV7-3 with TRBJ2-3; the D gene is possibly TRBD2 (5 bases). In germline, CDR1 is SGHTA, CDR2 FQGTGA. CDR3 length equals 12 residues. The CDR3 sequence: CANSLSGDTQYF. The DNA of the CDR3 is TGTGCCAACAGCTTAAGCGGCGATACGCAGTATTTT. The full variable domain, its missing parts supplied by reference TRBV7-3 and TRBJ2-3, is GAGVSQTPSNKVTEKGKYVELRCDPISGHTALYWYRQSLGQGPEFLIYFQGTGAADDSGLPNDRFFAVRPEGSVSTLKIQRTERGDSAVYLCANSLSGDTQYFGPGTRLTVL.